The clone carrying this T cell receptor beta chain has only one observation. Assay: immunoSEQ multiplex PCR; the TCRdb copy retains only in-frame clones and omits some. The sample lists just under 85,000 clones; more than 80% were seen once. The data derive from a study of technical replicates of blood from a few donors. The specimen was T cells isolated from PBMCs. This receptor was identified in a human donor in good health.

CDR3 sequence reads: CASSDRGPNNEQFF. CDR3 sequence (DNA): TGCGCCAGCAGTGACAGGGGACCCAACAATGAGCAGTTCTTC. V usage is TRBV10-1 and J usage is TRBJ2-1, with TRBD1 as a possible D gene (6 bases). CDR3 length: 14 amino acids. V was cut by 3 bases and J by 5 bases, with 11 bases left in between. The V gene's germline CDR1 is WNHNN and CDR2 SYGVQD (reference sequence).